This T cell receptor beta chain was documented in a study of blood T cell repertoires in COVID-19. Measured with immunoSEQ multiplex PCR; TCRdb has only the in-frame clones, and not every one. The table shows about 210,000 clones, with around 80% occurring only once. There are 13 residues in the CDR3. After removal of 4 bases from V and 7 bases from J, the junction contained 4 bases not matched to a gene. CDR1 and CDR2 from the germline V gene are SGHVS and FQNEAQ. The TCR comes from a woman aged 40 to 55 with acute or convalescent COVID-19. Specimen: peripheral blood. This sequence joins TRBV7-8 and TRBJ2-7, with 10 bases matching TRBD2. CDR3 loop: CASSSGLAREQYF. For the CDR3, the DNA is TGTGCCAGCAGCTCGGGACTAGCGCGTGAGCAGTACTTC. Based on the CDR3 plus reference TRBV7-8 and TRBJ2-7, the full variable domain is GAGVSQSPRYKVAKRGQDVALRCDPISGHVSLFWYQQALGQGPEFLTYFQNEAQLDKSGLPSDRFFAERPEGSVSTLKIQRTQQEDSAVYLCASSSGLAREQYFGPGTRLTVT.